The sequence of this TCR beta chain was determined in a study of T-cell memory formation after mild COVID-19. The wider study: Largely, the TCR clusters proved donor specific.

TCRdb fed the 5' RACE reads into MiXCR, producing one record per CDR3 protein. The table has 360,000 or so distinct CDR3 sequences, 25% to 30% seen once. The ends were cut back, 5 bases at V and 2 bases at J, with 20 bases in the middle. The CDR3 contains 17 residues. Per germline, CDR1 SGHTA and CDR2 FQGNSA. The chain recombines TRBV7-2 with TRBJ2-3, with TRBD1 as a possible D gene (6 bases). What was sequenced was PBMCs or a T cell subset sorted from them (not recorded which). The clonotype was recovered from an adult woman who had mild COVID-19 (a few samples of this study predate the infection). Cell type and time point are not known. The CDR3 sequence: CASSGSLQGWFTDTQYF. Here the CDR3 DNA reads TGTGCCAGCAGCGGATCGTTACAGGGATGGTTCACAGATACGCAGTATTTT.